These T cell receptor beta chains were read from a single sample in a study of early T cells in non-severe SARS-CoV-2 infection. One entry per CDR3 protein, called by TCRdb with MiXCR from the 5' RACE reads. Altogether just over 95,000 distinct CDR3 sequences are present, 9.5% to 11% being singletons, with the ten largest covering approximately 5%. The sample was whole blood. Source of these receptors: an adult who was a healthcare worker with PCR-confirmed SARS-CoV-2 infection or an uninfected control (not recorded which). Both conserved end residues are part of each CDR3. Fields, in order: D gene, clone size, J gene, V gene, CDR3 DNA, CDR3 protein. The D gene is left open where the match is weak. Clone size, where shown, is once, few, many, or a class for clones that have expanded.

.	.	TRBJ2-3	TRBV25-1	TGTGCCAACAGTGAATTGGGCGGAACAGATACGCAGTATTTT	CANSELGGTDTQYF
.	.	TRBJ2-1	TRBV20-1	TGCAGTGCTAGAGCAACAGCAGGCGGCAATGAGCAGTTCTTC	CSARATAGGNEQFF
.	.	TRBJ1-2	TRBV5-1	TGCGCCAGCAGCTTGGCAGGGGACGACTATGGCTACACCTTC	CASSLAGDDYGYTF
.	few	TRBJ1-2	TRBV7-9	TGTGCCAGCAGCTTAGGCAGGACCCTGAATGGCTACACCTTC	CASSLGRTLNGYTF
.	many	TRBJ2-7	TRBV11-2	TGTGCCAGCGGCCGGGACACCCCGTACGAGCAGTACTTC	CASGRDTPYEQYF
.	few	TRBJ2-2	TRBV28	TGTGCCAGCAATCAACTCAACACCGGGGAGCTGTTTTTT	CASNQLNTGELFF
TRBD2	many	TRBJ2-1	TRBV6-2/TRBV6-3	TGTGCCGGGGGACTAGCGGGAGGGAAGGGTGAGCAGTTCTTC	CAGGLAGGKGEQFF
.	many	TRBJ1-1	TRBV5-4	TGTGCCAGCAGCTTGAGTACCATGAACACTGAAGCTTTCTTT	CASSLSTMNTEAFF
TRBD2	.	TRBJ2-2	TRBV27	TGTGCCAGCAGACCAGGACTAGCGGCTTCGAACACCGGGGAGCTGTTTTTT	CASRPGLAASNTGELFF
.	many	TRBJ2-3	TRBV5-1	TGCGCCAGCAGCCCGCTCTCAGGGGCAGATACGCAGTATTTT	CASSPLSGADTQYF
TRBD1	.	TRBJ1-2	TRBV7-9	TGTGCCAGCAGCCCAACAGGGGGCGCTGAGGTTTGGGGCTACACCTTC	CASSPTGGAEVWGYTF
.	many	TRBJ2-2	TRBV7-8	TGTGCCAGCAGCTTAGGGACACTGAACACCGGGGAGCTGTTTTTT	CASSLGTLNTGELFF
.	few	TRBJ1-1	TRBV7-9	TGTGCCTTCACTTTGGGCGACGGGGATGAAGCTTTCTTT	CAFTLGDGDEAFF
.	few	TRBJ1-6	TRBV5-1	TGCGCCAGCAGCTTGGACACCCTTCGGGATAATTCACCCCTCCACTTT	CASSLDTLRDNSPLHF
.	few	TRBJ2-7	TRBV28	TGTGCCAGCAGTTCAGAAGTTTACGAGCAGTACTTC	CASSSEVYEQYF
.	.	TRBJ1-5	TRBV12-3/TRBV12-4	TGTGCCAGCAGTTTATCAGGTAGCAATCAGCCCCAGCATTTT	CASSLSGSNQPQHF
.	.	TRBJ2-7	TRBV25-1	TGTGCCAGCAGTGAACTATCCGGGACCCGCTCCTACGAGCAGTACTTC	CASSELSGTRSYEQYF
TRBD1	.	TRBJ2-7	TRBV20-1	TGCAGTGCCCAGGGGGAAATCTACGAGCAGTACTTC	CSAQGEIYEQYF
TRBD1	many	TRBJ1-6	TRBV7-8	TGTGCCAGCAGCTTGGGCCACAGGGGGAGCTCCTATAATTCACCCCTCCACTTT	CASSLGHRGSSYNSPLHF
.	many	TRBJ2-7	TRBV30	TGTGCCTGGAGTGTACTTAATACGCGGGACCCCCCCCGGTACTTC	CAWSVLNTRDPPRYF
.	few	TRBJ1-1	TRBV18	TGTGCCAGCTCACCTCTACCCTCCGGGGGGCGCGGGATGAACACTGAAGCTTTCTTT	CASSPLPSGGRGMNTEAFF
TRBD1	few	TRBJ2-7	TRBV12-3/TRBV12-4	TGTGCCAGCAGTTCCCCTGGACAGGGGGCATGGGAGCAGTACTTC	CASSSPGQGAWEQYF
.	.	TRBJ2-7	TRBV20-1	TGCAGTGCTAGAGCGAGGGGGGAGCAGTACTTC	CSARARGEQYF
.	.	TRBJ2-5	TRBV6-2/TRBV6-3	TGTGCCAGCAGTTACGATCAAGTGGTAAAGACCCAGTACTTC	CASSYDQVVKTQYF
.	once	TRBJ1-2	TRBV29-1	TGCAGCGTTGAAACTGGAACTGGCTACACCTTC	CSVETGTGYTF
.	.	TRBJ2-1	TRBV10-3	TGTGCCATCAGGGAGTTAGGAACCGCGTTCGATGAGCAGTTCTTC	CAIRELGTAFDEQFF
TRBD1	few	TRBJ2-3	TRBV14	TGTGCCAGCAGCCAAGATCCTACCGGGACAGGGGCAGATACGCAGTATTTT	CASSQDPTGTGADTQYF
TRBD1	few	TRBJ1-1	TRBV4-1	TGCGCCAGCAGCTCGAGGACAGGCGCGAACACTGAAGCTTTCTTT	CASSSRTGANTEAFF
TRBD1	few	TRBJ1-1	TRBV20-1	TGCAGTGCGTCAGGGACAGGGGGGCGTCACACTGAAGCTTTCTTT	CSASGTGGRHTEAFF
.	many	TRBJ1-4	TRBV7-2	TGTGCCAGCAGCGTAACCGGGACACGGAATGAAAAACTGTTTTTT	CASSVTGTRNEKLFF
TRBD1	few	TRBJ1-3	TRBV20-1	TGCAGTGCCCAGAAGCCGGGACAGGGGTCTGGAAACACCATATATTTT	CSAQKPGQGSGNTIYF
TRBD2	many	TRBJ2-5	TRBV6-5	TGTGCCAGCAGTCCCCGACTAGCGGGACAAGAGACCCAGTACTTC	CASSPRLAGQETQYF
TRBD2	many	TRBJ2-1	TRBV5-4	TGTGCCAGCAGCCCGATGCTAGCGGGAGTAGGGTCCAATGAGCAGTTCTTC	CASSPMLAGVGSNEQFF
.	.	TRBJ2-7	TRBV20-1	TGCAGTGCTTATTCCGGGGGGCCTTCCTACGAGCAGTACTTC	CSAYSGGPSYEQYF
.	.	TRBJ2-7	TRBV19	TGTGCCAGTAGTATAGTCGGGATGACCTACGAGCAGTACTTC	CASSIVGMTYEQYF
TRBD2	.	TRBJ2-1	TRBV7-9	TGTGCCAGCAGCGCTCTCGGAAGGGAGCGGGAGGGCCTAGGGTATGAGCAGTTCTTC	CASSALGREREGLGYEQFF
.	few	TRBJ2-5	TRBV12-3/TRBV12-4	TGTGCCAGCAGCCGCGGGACGGAAGAGACCCAGTACTTC	CASSRGTEETQYF
TRBD2	.	TRBJ2-3	TRBV5-4	TGTGCCAGCAGCACCCAGCGGGGGGGCCTTTTGGATACGCAGTATTTT	CASSTQRGGLLDTQYF
TRBD2	many	TRBJ2-5	TRBV6-5	TGTGCCAGCAGCAAGACCGGGACTACTCAAGAGACCCAGTACTTC	CASSKTGTTQETQYF
.	.	TRBJ2-7	TRBV28	TGTGCCAGCACCACAGACCGTTACGAGCAGTACTTC	CASTTDRYEQYF
.	many	TRBJ1-2	TRBV7-2	TGTGCCAGCAGCTTAGCGTCCAGGGAAGATGGCTACACCTTC	CASSLASREDGYTF